The text below deals with one T cell receptor beta chain. The antigen remains unidentified. TCRdb reprocessed the PCR reads with MiXCR, giving one entry per CDR3 protein. The table includes around 470,000 distinct CDR3 sequences, around 23% detected once. This CDR3 spans 15 amino acids. Germline V lookup: CDR1 DFQATT, CDR2 SNEGSKA (reference sequence). V dropped 4 bases and J dropped 1; count of bases not matched to a gene: 4. This sample was taken from a study of molecular identifiers for immune sequencing clone quantification. Overall study context: In the replicates, RNA derived from roughly 20,000 or 100,000 naive CD8 cells was divided into five parts, and four were sequenced.

With RNA at 10%, 30% or 50%, naive CD8 libraries came from roughly 20,000 to 1,000,000 sorted cells. Findings and limits, study-wide: The study found clones above 20 RNA copies held over 98% of effector molecules and under 1% in naive cells. Same-barcode identical TCR molecules could make highly expanded clones look smaller than they are.

The origin of this receptor is a human donor in good health. Some libraries in this study had Jurkat cell RNA spiked in. The V call is TRBV20-1, the J call TRBJ2-5; 12 nucleotides agree with TRBD2. The specimen sequenced was naive CD8+ T cells from blood, with Jurkat cell RNA spiked in. Subset: FACS-sorted CD8+CD4-CCR7+CD45RA+ naive T cells. CDR3 residues: CSATTSGGLQETQYF. In nucleotides, the CDR3 is TGCAGTGCTACGACTAGCGGGGGACTCCAAGAGACCCAGTACTTC.